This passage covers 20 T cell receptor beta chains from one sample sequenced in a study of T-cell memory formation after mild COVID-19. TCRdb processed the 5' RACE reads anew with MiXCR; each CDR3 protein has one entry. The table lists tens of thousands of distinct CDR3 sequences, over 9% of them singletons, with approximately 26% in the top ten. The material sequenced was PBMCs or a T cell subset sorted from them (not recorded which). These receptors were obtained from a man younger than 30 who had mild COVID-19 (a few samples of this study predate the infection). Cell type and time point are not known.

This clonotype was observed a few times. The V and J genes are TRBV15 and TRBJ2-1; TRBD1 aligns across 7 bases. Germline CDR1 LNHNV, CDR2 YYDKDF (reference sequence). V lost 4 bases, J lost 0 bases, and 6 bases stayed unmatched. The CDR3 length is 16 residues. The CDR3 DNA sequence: TGTGCCACCAGCATAAGGGGGCGTAGCTCCTACAATGAGCAGTTCTTC. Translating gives CATSIRGRSSYNEQFF.

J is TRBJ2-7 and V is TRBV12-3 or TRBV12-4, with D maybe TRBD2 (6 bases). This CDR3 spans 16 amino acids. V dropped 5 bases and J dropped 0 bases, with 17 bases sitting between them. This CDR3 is CASSPGTAGGSYEQYV. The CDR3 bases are TGTGCCAGCAGTCCGGGGACGGCCGGGGGCTCCTACGAGCAGTACGTC.

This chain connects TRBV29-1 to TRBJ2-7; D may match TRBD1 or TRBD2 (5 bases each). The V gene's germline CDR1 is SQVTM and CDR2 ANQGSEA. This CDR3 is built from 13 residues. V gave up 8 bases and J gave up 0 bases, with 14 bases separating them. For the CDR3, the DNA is TGCAGCCGAGGGGACGGACGCTCCTACGAGCAGTACGTC. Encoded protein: CSRGDGRSYEQYV.

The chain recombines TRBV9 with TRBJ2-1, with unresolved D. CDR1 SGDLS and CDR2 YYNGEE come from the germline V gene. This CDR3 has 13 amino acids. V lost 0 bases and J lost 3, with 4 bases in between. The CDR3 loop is CASSVDNYNEQFF. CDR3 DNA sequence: TGTGCCAGCAGCGTAGACAACTACAATGAGCAGTTCTTC.

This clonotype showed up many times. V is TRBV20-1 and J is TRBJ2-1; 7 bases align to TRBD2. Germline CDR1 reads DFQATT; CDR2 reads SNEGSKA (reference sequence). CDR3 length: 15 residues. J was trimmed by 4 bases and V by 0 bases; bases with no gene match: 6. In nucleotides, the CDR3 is TGCAGTGCTAGAGATCCCAGCGGGGCGTACAATGAGCAGTTCTTC. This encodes CSARDPSGAYNEQFF.

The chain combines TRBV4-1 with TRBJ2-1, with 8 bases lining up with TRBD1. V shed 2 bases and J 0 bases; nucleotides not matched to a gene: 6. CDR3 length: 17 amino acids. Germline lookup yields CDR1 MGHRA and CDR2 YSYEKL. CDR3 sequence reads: CASSQRLTGGSYNEQFF. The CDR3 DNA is TGCGCCAGCAGCCAACGCCTAACAGGGGGCTCCTACAATGAGCAGTTCTTC.

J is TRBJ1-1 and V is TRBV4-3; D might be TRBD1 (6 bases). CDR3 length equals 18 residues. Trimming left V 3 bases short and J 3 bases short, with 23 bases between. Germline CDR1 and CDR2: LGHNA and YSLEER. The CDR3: CASSHPRRAGVRDTEAFF. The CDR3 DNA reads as TGCGCCAGCAGCCACCCAAGGCGGGCAGGGGTGCGGGACACTGAAGCTTTCTTT.

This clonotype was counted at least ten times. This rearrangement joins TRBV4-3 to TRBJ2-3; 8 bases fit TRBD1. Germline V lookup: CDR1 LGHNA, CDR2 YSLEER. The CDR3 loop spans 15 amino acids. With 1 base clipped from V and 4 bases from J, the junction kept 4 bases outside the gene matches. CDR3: CASSQVSGGADTQYF. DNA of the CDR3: TGCGCCAGCAGCCAAGTGTCAGGGGGCGCAGATACGCAGTATTTT.

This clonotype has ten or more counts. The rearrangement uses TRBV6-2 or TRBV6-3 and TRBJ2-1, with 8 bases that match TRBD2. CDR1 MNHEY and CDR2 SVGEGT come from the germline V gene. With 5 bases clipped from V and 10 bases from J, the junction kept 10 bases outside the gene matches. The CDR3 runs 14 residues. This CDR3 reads CASSPGLAAGEQFF. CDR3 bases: TGTGCCAGCAGTCCCGGACTAGCAGCAGGAGAGCAGTTCTTC.

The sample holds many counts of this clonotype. CDR3 sequence (DNA): TGCAGTGCAGGGGCAGGCCTAGGGCCCCAGCATTTT. Protein sequence: CSAGAGLGPQHF. The chain carries TRBV20-1 and TRBJ1-5, with D perhaps TRBD1 (5 bases). Trimming stripped 6 bases from V and 9 bases from J, with 15 bases between. This CDR3 has 12 amino acids. Germline V lookup: CDR1 DFQATT, CDR2 SNEGSKA (reference sequence).

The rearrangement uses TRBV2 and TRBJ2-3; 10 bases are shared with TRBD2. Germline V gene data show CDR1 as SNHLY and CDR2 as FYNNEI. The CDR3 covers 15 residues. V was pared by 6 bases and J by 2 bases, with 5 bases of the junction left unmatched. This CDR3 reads CASRVLAGTTDTQYF. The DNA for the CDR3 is TGTGCCAGCAGGGTACTAGCGGGAACCACAGATACGCAGTATTTT.

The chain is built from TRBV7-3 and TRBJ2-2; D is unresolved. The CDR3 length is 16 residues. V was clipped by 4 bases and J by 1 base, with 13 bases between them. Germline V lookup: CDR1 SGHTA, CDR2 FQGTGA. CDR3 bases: TGTGCCAGCAGCTCCCTAGGAACCCAGAACACCGGGGAGCTGTTTTTT. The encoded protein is CASSSLGTQNTGELFF.

The CDR3 loop is CASTSGVGNNEQFF. Written as DNA, the CDR3 is TGTGCCAGCACGAGCGGGGTCGGTAACAATGAGCAGTTCTTC. The chain is built from TRBV12-3 or TRBV12-4 and TRBJ2-1; 7 nucleotides agree with TRBD2. The CDR3 runs to 14 residues. After removal of 7 bases from V and 5 bases from J, the junction contained 8 bases not matched to a gene.

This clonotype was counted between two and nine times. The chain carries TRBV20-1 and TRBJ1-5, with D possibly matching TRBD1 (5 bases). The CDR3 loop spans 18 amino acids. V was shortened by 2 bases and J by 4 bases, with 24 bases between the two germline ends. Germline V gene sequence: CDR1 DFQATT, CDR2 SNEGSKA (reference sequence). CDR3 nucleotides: TGCAGTGCTAGAAAACTCCTCCGGGGGAGGAAGGTTAATCAGCCCCAGCATTTT. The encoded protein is CSARKLLRGRKVNQPQHF.

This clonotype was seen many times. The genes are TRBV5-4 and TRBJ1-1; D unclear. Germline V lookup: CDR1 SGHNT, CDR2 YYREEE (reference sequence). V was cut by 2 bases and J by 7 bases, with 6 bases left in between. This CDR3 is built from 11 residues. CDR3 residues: CASSFLSEAFF. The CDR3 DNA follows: TGTGCCAGCAGCTTTTTAAGTGAAGCTTTCTTT.

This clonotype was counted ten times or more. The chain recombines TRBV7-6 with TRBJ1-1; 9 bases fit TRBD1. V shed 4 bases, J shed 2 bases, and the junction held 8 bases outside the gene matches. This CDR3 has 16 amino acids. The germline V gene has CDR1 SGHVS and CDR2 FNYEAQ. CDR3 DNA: TGTGCCAGCAGCTCCCGACCGGGACAGGGTAACACTGAAGCTTTCTTT. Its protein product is CASSSRPGQGNTEAFF.

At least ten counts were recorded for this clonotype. CDR3 region: CASSQEARQGSNQPQHF. The CDR3 DNA is TGCGCCAGCAGTCAGGAGGCCCGCCAGGGAAGCAATCAGCCCCAGCATTTT. The chain uses TRBV4-1 and TRBJ1-5; TRBD1 might be the D (5 bases). The CDR3 contains 17 residues. From germline, CDR1 is MGHRA and CDR2 YSYEKL. V lost 6 bases to trimming and J lost 1 base, with 19 bases between them.

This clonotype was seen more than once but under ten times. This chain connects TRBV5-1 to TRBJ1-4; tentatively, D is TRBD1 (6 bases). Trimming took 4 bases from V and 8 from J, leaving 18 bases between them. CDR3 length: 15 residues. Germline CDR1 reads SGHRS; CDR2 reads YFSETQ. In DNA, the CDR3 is TGCGCCAGCAGCCCAGGACAGCAGGTCAACGAAAAACTGTTTTTT. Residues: CASSPGQQVNEKLFF.

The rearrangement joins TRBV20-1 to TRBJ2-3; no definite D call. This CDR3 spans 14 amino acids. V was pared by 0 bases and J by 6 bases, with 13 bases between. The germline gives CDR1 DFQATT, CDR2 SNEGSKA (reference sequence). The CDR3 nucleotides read TGCAGTGCTAGAGATCCTGCCCGTGACGATACGCAGTATTTT. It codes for CSARDPARDDTQYF.

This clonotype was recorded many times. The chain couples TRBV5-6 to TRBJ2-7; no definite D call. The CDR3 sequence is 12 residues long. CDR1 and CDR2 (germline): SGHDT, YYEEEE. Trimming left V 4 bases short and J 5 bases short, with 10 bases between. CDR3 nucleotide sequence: TGTGCCAGCAGCCCTAAATTCAACGAGCAGTACGTC. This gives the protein CASSPKFNEQYV.